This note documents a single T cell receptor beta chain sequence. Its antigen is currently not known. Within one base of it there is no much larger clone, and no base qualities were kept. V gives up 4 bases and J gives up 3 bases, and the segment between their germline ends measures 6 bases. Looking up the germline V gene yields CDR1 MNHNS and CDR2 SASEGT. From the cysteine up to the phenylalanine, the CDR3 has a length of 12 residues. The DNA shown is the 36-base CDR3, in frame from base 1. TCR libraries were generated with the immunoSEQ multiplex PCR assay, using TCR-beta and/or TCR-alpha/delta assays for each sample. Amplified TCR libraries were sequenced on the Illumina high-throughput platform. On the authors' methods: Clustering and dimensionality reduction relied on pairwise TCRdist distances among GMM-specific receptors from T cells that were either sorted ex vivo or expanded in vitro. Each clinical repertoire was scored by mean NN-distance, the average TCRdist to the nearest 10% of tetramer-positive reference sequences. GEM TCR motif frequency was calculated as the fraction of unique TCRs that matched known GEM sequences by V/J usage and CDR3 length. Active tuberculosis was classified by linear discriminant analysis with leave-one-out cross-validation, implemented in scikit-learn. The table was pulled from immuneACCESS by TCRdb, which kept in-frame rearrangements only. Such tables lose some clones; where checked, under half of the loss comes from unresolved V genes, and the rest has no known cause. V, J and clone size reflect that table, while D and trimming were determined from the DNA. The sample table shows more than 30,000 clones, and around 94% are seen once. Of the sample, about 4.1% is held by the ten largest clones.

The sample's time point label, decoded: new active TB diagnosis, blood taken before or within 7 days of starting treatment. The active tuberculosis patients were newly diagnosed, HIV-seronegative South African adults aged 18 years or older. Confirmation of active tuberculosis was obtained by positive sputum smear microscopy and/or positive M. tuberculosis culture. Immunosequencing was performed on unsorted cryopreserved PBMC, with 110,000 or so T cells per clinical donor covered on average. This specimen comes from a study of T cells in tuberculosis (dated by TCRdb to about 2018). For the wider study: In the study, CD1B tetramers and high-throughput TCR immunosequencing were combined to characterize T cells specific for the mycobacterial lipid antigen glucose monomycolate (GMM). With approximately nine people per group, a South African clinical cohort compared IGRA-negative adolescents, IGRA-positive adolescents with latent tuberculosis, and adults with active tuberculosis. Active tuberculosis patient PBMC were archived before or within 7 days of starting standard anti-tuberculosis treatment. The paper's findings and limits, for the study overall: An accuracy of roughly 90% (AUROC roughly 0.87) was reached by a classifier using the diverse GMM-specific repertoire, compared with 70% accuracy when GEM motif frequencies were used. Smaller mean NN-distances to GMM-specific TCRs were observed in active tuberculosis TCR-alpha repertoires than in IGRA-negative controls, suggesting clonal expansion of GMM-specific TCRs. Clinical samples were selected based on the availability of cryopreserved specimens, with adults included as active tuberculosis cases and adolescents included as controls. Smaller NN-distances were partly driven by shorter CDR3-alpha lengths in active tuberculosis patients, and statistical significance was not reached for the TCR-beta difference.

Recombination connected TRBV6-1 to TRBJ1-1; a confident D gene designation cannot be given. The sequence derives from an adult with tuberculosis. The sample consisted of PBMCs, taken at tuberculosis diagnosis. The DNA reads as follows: TGTGCCAGCAGTGTACGGGACACTGAAGCTTTCTTT. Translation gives CASSVRDTEAFF.